The clone carrying this TCR beta chain was detected only a few times. Through Arm-PCR of CDR3 regions and iRepertoire HTBI primers, TCR beta libraries were built. TCRdb reprocessed the multiplex PCR reads with MiXCR, giving one entry per CDR3 protein. The sample carries around 340,000 distinct CDR3 sequences, around 20% recorded once. This entry comes from a study of regulatory T cells in long-lasting Graves disease. The wider study: The criterion for persistent Graves' disease was over 5 years of antithyroid drugs with positive TSH receptor antibodies.

Described time point: persistent/refractory GD, antithyroid drugs over 5 years with positive TRAb. Extracted RNA from PBMCs served as the source of the TCR library. Clinicians diagnosed Graves' disease using American Thyroid Association guidelines. V lost 2 bases and J lost 2; bases outside the gene matches: 5. The CDR3 consists of 16 residues. The germline V gene encodes CDR1 SGHVS and CDR2 FQNEAQ. The chain is built from TRBV7-8 and TRBJ2-5; 10 nucleotides match TRBD1. This sequence was found in a female donor with Graves disease. The sequenced sample was peripheral blood mononuclear cells (PBMCs), obtained when the disease was refractory, from a patient treated with antithyroid drugs. The CDR3 DNA reads TGTGCCAGCAGCTTAAGGACAGGGGGGGGGCAAGAGACCCAGTACTTC. It encodes CASSLRTGGGQETQYF.